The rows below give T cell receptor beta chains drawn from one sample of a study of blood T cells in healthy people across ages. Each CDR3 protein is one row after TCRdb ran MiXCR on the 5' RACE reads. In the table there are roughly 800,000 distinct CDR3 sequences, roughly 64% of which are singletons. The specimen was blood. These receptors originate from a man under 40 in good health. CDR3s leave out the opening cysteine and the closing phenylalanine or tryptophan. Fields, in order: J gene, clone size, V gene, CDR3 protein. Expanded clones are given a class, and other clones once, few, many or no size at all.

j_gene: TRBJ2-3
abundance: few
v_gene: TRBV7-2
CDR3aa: ASSLGDSLSTQY

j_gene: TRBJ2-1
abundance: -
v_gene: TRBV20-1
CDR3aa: SARDGLVTDIEQF

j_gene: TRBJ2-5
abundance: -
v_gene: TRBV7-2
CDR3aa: ASSSTRKETQY

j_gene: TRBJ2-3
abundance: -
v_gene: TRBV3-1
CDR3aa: ASSHWSLTDTQY

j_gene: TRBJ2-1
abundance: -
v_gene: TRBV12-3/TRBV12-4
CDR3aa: ASSFRSGSRDEQF

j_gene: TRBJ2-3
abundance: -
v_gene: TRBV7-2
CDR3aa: ASSLKAGSTDTQY

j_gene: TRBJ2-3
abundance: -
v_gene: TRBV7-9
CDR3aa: ASSPLSGGTDTQY

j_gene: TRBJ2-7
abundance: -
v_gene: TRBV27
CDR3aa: ASSLEQTGSYEQY

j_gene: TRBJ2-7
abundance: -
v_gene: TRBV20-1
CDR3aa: SAFYTSSVPYEQY

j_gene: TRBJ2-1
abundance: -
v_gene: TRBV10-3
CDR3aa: AITRLAGDLGEQF

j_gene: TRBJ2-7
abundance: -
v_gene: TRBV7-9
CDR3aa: ASSTRTGRTYEQY

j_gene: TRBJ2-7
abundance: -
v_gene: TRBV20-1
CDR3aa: SATRRGEQY

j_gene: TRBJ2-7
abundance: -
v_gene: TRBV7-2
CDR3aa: ASSLSSGGRAAYEQY

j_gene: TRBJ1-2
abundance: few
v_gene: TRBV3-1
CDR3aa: ASSQGQQGYYGYT

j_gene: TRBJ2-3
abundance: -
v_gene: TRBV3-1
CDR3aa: ASSQVLLADTQY

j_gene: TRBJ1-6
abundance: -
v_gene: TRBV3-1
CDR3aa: ASSQENSPLH

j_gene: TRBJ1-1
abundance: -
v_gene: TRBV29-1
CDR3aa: SVWTGSDTEAF

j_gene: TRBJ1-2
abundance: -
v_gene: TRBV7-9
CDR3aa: ASSSSGEGYGYT

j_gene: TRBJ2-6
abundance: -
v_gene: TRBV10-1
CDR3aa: ASSQGQASGANVLT

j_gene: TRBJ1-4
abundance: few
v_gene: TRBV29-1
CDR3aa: SVQGFFRDRGDNEKLF

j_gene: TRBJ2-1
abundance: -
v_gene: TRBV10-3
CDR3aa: AARGAGGINEQF

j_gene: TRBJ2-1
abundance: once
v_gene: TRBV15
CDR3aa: ATSPNRGHDEQF

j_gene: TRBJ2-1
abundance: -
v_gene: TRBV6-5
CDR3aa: ASSYRGGSAYNEQF

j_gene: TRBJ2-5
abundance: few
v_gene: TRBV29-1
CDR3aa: SVEVRPYGRETQY

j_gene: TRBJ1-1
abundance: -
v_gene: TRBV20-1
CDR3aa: SAREQVLNTEAF

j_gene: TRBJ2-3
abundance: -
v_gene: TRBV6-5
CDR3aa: ASRPGLRDTQY

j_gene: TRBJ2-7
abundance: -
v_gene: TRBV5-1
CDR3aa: ASRRGTSGGYEQY

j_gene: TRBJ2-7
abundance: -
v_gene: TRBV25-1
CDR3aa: ASKGLAGSSTYEQY

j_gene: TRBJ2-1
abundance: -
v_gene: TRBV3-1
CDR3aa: ASSQDTVALREQF

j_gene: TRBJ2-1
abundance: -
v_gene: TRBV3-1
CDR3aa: ASSPWLAGYNEQF

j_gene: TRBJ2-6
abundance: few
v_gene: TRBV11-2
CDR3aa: ASSFGERANVLT

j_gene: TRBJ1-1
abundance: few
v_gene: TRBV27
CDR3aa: ASSLRSPTGVVDTEAF